This is a list of T cell receptor beta chains from one sample in a study of blood T cell repertoires in COVID-19. Some clones are missing from TCRdb's copy, which holds only in-frame ones; the method was immunoSEQ multiplex PCR. The data show roughly 290,000 clones, 87% seen once. The source material was peripheral blood. The source of these receptors is a woman aged 45 to 65 who had recovered from COVID-19. The CDR3 runs from the conserved cysteine through the conserved F or W. A D gene is named only where the DNA matches it firmly. The listing skips clone size in some rows; elsewhere it reads once, few, many or a size class.

clone size: .; J gene: TRBJ1-2; D gene: .; V gene: TRBV2; CDR3 DNA: TGTGCCATCCTTTCCCATGACACACCCAATGGCTACACCTTC; CDR3 protein: CAILSHDTPNGYTF
clone size: .; J gene: TRBJ1-6; D gene: .; V gene: TRBV5-1; CDR3 DNA: TGCGCCAGCAGCGTACAGGGCCGGGATTCACCCCTCCACTTT; CDR3 protein: CASSVQGRDSPLHF
clone size: .; J gene: TRBJ2-7; D gene: .; V gene: TRBV10-1; CDR3 DNA: TGCGCCAGCATAGTACAGGTCTCCTACGAGCAGTACTTC; CDR3 protein: CASIVQVSYEQYF
clone size: .; J gene: TRBJ2-3; D gene: .; V gene: TRBV2; CDR3 DNA: TGTGCCAGCGATTTTCGGTTAGCGGCCACAGATACGCAGTATTTT; CDR3 protein: CASDFRLAATDTQYF
clone size: .; J gene: TRBJ2-7; D gene: TRBD1; V gene: TRBV10-3; CDR3 DNA: TGTGCCATCAGTCACCGGGACAGGGAGCACGAGCAGTACTTC; CDR3 protein: CAISHRDREHEQYF
clone size: .; J gene: TRBJ1-1; D gene: TRBD1; V gene: TRBV5-6; CDR3 DNA: TGTGCCAGCAGCTTATGGGACAGGGCCGGGCCGGACGCTTTCTTT; CDR3 protein: CASSLWDRAGPDAFF
clone size: .; J gene: TRBJ2-7; D gene: TRBD1; V gene: TRBV5-4; CDR3 DNA: TGTGCCACCGGACAGGGCTACGAGCAGTACTTC; CDR3 protein: CATGQGYEQYF
clone size: once; J gene: TRBJ2-1; D gene: .; V gene: TRBV2; CDR3 DNA: TGTGCCAGCAGTGAAGGGCTCACCAATGAGCAGTTCTTC; CDR3 protein: CASSEGLTNEQFF
clone size: .; J gene: TRBJ1-1; D gene: .; V gene: TRBV7-2; CDR3 DNA: TGTGCCAGCAGCTCCGTGTCCAGCACTGAAGCTTTCTTT; CDR3 protein: CASSSVSSTEAFF
clone size: .; J gene: TRBJ2-7; D gene: TRBD2; V gene: TRBV19; CDR3 DNA: TGTGCCAGTAGTTCAAGGACTAGCTCCTACGAGCAGTACTTC; CDR3 protein: CASSSRTSSYEQYF
clone size: once; J gene: TRBJ1-4; D gene: TRBD1; V gene: TRBV7-6; CDR3 DNA: TGTGCCAGCAGCTTACGGACAGGGGAGTTGTATGAAAAACTGTTTTTT; CDR3 protein: CASSLRTGELYEKLFF
clone size: .; J gene: TRBJ1-6; D gene: .; V gene: TRBV7-9; CDR3 DNA: TGTGCCAGCAGCTTAGCAAATACGGGGGTTCATTCACCCCTCCACTTT; CDR3 protein: CASSLANTGVHSPLHF
clone size: .; J gene: TRBJ1-3; D gene: TRBD1; V gene: TRBV28; CDR3 DNA: TGTGCCAGCACGGGGACAGGGTGGTCGAGATCTGGAAACACCATATATTTT; CDR3 protein: CASTGTGWSRSGNTIYF
clone size: .; J gene: TRBJ2-7; D gene: TRBD1; V gene: TRBV7-2; CDR3 DNA: TGTGCCAGCAGCTTGAGGACAGGGAGCTCCTACGAGCAGTACTTC; CDR3 protein: CASSLRTGSSYEQYF
clone size: .; J gene: TRBJ2-3; D gene: TRBD2; V gene: TRBV9; CDR3 DNA: TGTGCCAGCAGCGGCCCCCCACTAGCGGGGGTCACAGATACGCAGTATTTT; CDR3 protein: CASSGPPLAGVTDTQYF
clone size: .; J gene: TRBJ2-7; D gene: .; V gene: TRBV6-2/TRBV6-3; CDR3 DNA: TGTGCCAGCAGTTTGCTAGCGTCGGGCTACGAGCAGTACTTC; CDR3 protein: CASSLLASGYEQYF
clone size: .; J gene: TRBJ1-1; D gene: .; V gene: TRBV11-3; CDR3 DNA: TGTGCCAGCAGCTTAGATCATGGCAGGGTAGCTTTCTTT; CDR3 protein: CASSLDHGRVAFF
clone size: once; J gene: TRBJ1-5; D gene: .; V gene: TRBV21-1; CDR3 DNA: TGTGCCAGCAGCGCGCCGCAGGGGGAAGATCAGCCCCAGCATTTT; CDR3 protein: CASSAPQGEDQPQHF
clone size: .; J gene: TRBJ1-5; D gene: .; V gene: TRBV2; CDR3 DNA: TGTGCCAGCTCCGGGAGCAATCAGCCCCAGCATTTT; CDR3 protein: CASSGSNQPQHF
clone size: .; J gene: TRBJ1-1; D gene: .; V gene: TRBV2; CDR3 DNA: TGTGCCAGAGAAACAGGATCCGGGGGAGCTTTCTTT; CDR3 protein: CARETGSGGAFF
clone size: .; J gene: TRBJ1-5; D gene: TRBD1; V gene: TRBV30; CDR3 DNA: TGTGCCTGGAGTAGGACAGGGAGAGCTCAGCCCCAGCATTTT; CDR3 protein: CAWSRTGRAQPQHF
clone size: once; J gene: TRBJ1-1; D gene: .; V gene: TRBV4-3; CDR3 DNA: TGCGCCAGCAGCCAAGATAGCACAGGCCCTCGTGAAGCTTTCTTT; CDR3 protein: CASSQDSTGPREAFF
clone size: .; J gene: TRBJ2-7; D gene: TRBD1; V gene: TRBV6-5; CDR3 DNA: TGTGCCAGCAGCCAGGACAGGGTTTTTTGGGAGCAGTACTTC; CDR3 protein: CASSQDRVFWEQYF
clone size: .; J gene: TRBJ1-2; D gene: TRBD1; V gene: TRBV5-1; CDR3 DNA: TGCGCCAGCAGCTCGACAGGGGGCGACTATGGCTACACCTTC; CDR3 protein: CASSSTGGDYGYTF
clone size: .; J gene: TRBJ1-5; D gene: TRBD1; V gene: TRBV4-1; CDR3 DNA: TGCGCCAGCAGCCTGGGACAGGGCGAGAATCAGCCCCAGCATTTT; CDR3 protein: CASSLGQGENQPQHF
clone size: .; J gene: TRBJ1-6; D gene: TRBD1; V gene: TRBV7-9; CDR3 DNA: TGTGCCAGCAGCTTACGGTCGGGACAGACCAATTCACCCCTCCACTTT; CDR3 protein: CASSLRSGQTNSPLHF
clone size: .; J gene: TRBJ2-7; D gene: TRBD2; V gene: TRBV3-1/TRBV3-2; CDR3 DNA: TGTGCCAGCAGCCAAGCGAGACTAGCGTACGAGCAGTACTTC; CDR3 protein: CASSQARLAYEQYF
clone size: .; J gene: TRBJ2-7; D gene: TRBD1; V gene: TRBV18; CDR3 DNA: TGTGCCAGCTCATCGACAGGGGAGTACGAGCAGTACTTC; CDR3 protein: CASSSTGEYEQYF
clone size: .; J gene: TRBJ1-3; D gene: .; V gene: TRBV6-5; CDR3 DNA: TGTGCCAGCAGTTTCAAAATGGGGAGCTCTGGAAACACCATATATTTT; CDR3 protein: CASSFKMGSSGNTIYF
clone size: .; J gene: TRBJ1-6; D gene: .; V gene: TRBV7-2; CDR3 DNA: TGTGCCAGCAGACCGACAGGATCAAATTCACCCCTCCACTTT; CDR3 protein: CASRPTGSNSPLHF
clone size: .; J gene: TRBJ2-1; D gene: TRBD1; V gene: TRBV7-7; CDR3 DNA: TGTGCCAGCAGCTTGACAGGGTACAATGAGCAGTTCTTC; CDR3 protein: CASSLTGYNEQFF
clone size: .; J gene: TRBJ2-5; D gene: TRBD1; V gene: TRBV7-8; CDR3 DNA: TGTGCCAGCAGAAGTTACACTCAGGGGGCAGGGGAGACCCAGTACTTC; CDR3 protein: CASRSYTQGAGETQYF
clone size: .; J gene: TRBJ1-2; D gene: .; V gene: TRBV11-2; CDR3 DNA: TGTGCCAGCAGCTTAGATAGTGGACAGAACTATGGCTACACCTTC; CDR3 protein: CASSLDSGQNYGYTF
clone size: .; J gene: TRBJ2-7; D gene: TRBD2; V gene: TRBV28; CDR3 DNA: TGTGCCAGCAGTCCCTCTTTTGGGGAGGGGTACGAGCAGTACTTC; CDR3 protein: CASSPSFGEGYEQYF
clone size: .; J gene: TRBJ1-1; D gene: .; V gene: TRBV6-5; CDR3 DNA: TGTGCCAGCACCCACATCATGAACACTGAAGCTTTCTTT; CDR3 protein: CASTHIMNTEAFF
clone size: .; J gene: TRBJ2-7; D gene: TRBD1; V gene: TRBV6-5; CDR3 DNA: TGTGCCAGCAGAGGGACAGGGGGGTCCTACGAGCAGTACTTC; CDR3 protein: CASRGTGGSYEQYF
clone size: .; J gene: TRBJ2-1; D gene: .; V gene: TRBV12-3/TRBV12-4; CDR3 DNA: TGTGCCAGCAACACAGAGAGTTACAATGAGCAGTTCTTC; CDR3 protein: CASNTESYNEQFF
clone size: .; J gene: TRBJ2-7; D gene: .; V gene: TRBV27; CDR3 DNA: TGTGCCAGCAGTTCAGGTTTGGACAGTGGGAGCATCTACGAGCAGTACTTC; CDR3 protein: CASSSGLDSGSIYEQYF
clone size: .; J gene: TRBJ2-1; D gene: TRBD2; V gene: TRBV2; CDR3 DNA: TGTGCCAGCAGTTCGACTAGCGGGGGCCCGAGCTCCTACAATGAGCAGTTCTTC; CDR3 protein: CASSSTSGGPSSYNEQFF
clone size: .; J gene: TRBJ2-3; D gene: .; V gene: TRBV4-2; CDR3 DNA: TGTGCCAGCAAGGGGGGGATTAGCACAGATACGCAGTATTTT; CDR3 protein: CASKGGISTDTQYF
clone size: .; J gene: TRBJ1-5; D gene: .; V gene: TRBV5-4; CDR3 DNA: TGTGCCAGCACCGTGTTGGGGAGCGAATCGCCCCAGCATTTT; CDR3 protein: CASTVLGSESPQHF
clone size: .; J gene: TRBJ1-1; D gene: .; V gene: TRBV7-2; CDR3 DNA: TGTGCCAGCAGCTTATGGGCAGAAGAAACTGAAGCTTTCTTT; CDR3 protein: CASSLWAEETEAFF
clone size: .; J gene: TRBJ1-5; D gene: .; V gene: TRBV19; CDR3 DNA: TGTGCCAGTAGTAGAACTCCAGGGGTGGTACGTCAGCCCCAGCATTTT; CDR3 protein: CASSRTPGVVRQPQHF
clone size: .; J gene: TRBJ2-5; D gene: .; V gene: TRBV4-2; CDR3 DNA: TGTGCCAGCAGCCAAGACTGGTCAGGGGTGCGGGAGACCCAGTACTTC; CDR3 protein: CASSQDWSGVRETQYF
clone size: .; J gene: TRBJ2-7; D gene: TRBD2; V gene: TRBV28; CDR3 DNA: TGTGCCAGCAGATCCATAGCGGGACCTGACGAGCAGTACTTC; CDR3 protein: CASRSIAGPDEQYF
clone size: .; J gene: TRBJ2-1; D gene: TRBD1; V gene: TRBV10-3; CDR3 DNA: TGTGCCATCAGCGATGGGACAGGGGGCTTCGCATATGAGCAGTTCTTC; CDR3 protein: CAISDGTGGFAYEQFF